Sequencing of this T cell receptor (beta chain) was carried out in a study of blood T cell repertoires in COVID-19. Overall study: Specimens from acute and convalescent COVID-19 originated in the United States, Italy and Spain.

The V segment lost 2 bases and the J segment 4 bases; nucleotides outside the gene matches: 11. This CDR3 has 19 residues. Germline V gives CDR1 LNHDA, CDR2 SQIVND (reference sequence). Measured with immunoSEQ multiplex PCR; TCRdb has only the in-frame clones, and not every one. Here the sample spans 310,000 or so clones, roughly 87% being singletons. V is TRBV19 and J is TRBJ2-3; the match to TRBD2 covers 14 bases. This sequence was found in a man aged 30 to 39 with COVID-19, enrolled during active disease. Sequencing was carried out using peripheral blood. Here the CDR3 DNA reads TGTGCCAGTAGTATAAGGCGACTAGCGGGAGGGCTTAACCCAGATACGCAGTATTTT. This gives the protein CASSIRRLAGGLNPDTQYF.